This T cell receptor (beta chain) was found in a study of early T cells in non-severe SARS-CoV-2 infection. Whole-study context: With bulk RNA from unsorted whole blood as input, sequencing yielded unpaired chains.

Unique molecular identifiers were added to individual cDNA molecules. TCRdb reanalysed the 5' RACE reads using MiXCR and keeps one entry per CDR3 protein. Among fewer than 80,000 distinct CDR3 sequences listed, 9.5% were seen once. Findings and limits, study-wide: Database matching using VDJdb favored anti-spike CD8 responses, with private and CD4 specificities left missing.

This CDR3 is built from 15 residues. CDR1 and CDR2 (germline): SNHLY, FYNNEI. With regard to this clonotype: The target antigen is unknown. An end of the junction differs from the germline gene, which may be a read error.

Sequencing was carried out using whole blood. The TCR originated in an adult who was a healthcare worker with PCR-confirmed SARS-CoV-2 infection or an uninfected control (not recorded which). The chain is built from TRBV2 and TRBJ2-1; perhaps TRBD1 as D (5 bases). This CDR3 is CDSSEWQGSYNEQFF. For the CDR3, the DNA is TGTGACAGCAGTGAATGGCAGGGTTCCTACAATGAGCAGTTCTTC.